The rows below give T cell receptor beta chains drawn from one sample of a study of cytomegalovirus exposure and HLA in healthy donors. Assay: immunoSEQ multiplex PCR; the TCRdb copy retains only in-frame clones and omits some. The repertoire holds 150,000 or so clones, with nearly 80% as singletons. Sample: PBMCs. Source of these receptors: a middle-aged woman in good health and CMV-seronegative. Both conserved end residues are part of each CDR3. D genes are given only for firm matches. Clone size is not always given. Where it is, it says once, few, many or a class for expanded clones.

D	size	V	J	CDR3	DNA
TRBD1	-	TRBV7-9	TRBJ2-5	CASNKGAGGSQETQYF	TGTGCCAGCAATAAAGGGGCAGGGGGTAGCCAAGAGACCCAGTACTTC
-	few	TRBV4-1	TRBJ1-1	CASSQGGVVTGYTEAFF	TGCGCCAGCAGCCAAGGAGGGGTGGTTACAGGGTACACTGAAGCTTTCTTT
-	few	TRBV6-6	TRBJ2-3	CASSPSTDTQYF	TGTGCCAGCAGCCCGAGCACAGATACGCAGTATTTT
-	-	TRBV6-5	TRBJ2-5	CASKGGAGETQYF	TGTGCCAGCAAAGGCGGGGCGGGGGAGACCCAGTACTTC
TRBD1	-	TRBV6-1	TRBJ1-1	CASRVQGVNTEAFF	TGTGCCAGCAGGGTTCAGGGGGTGAACACTGAAGCTTTCTTT
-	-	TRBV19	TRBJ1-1	CASTPGLRKGGTEAFF	TGTGCCAGTACCCCGGGGCTGAGAAAAGGGGGCACTGAAGCTTTCTTT
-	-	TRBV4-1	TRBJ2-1	CASSQDLVAVNNEQFF	TGCGCCAGCAGCCAAGATCTGGTAGCGGTGAACAATGAGCAGTTCTTC
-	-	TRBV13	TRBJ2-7	CASMSQLSYEQYF	TGTGCCAGCATGTCACAGCTTTCCTACGAGCAGTACTTC
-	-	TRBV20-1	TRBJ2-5	CSATGVETQYF	TGCAGTGCTACGGGTGTGGAGACCCAGTACTTC
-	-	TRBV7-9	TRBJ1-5	CASSLAGGGNQPQHF	TGTGCCAGCAGCTTAGCAGGGGGTGGAAATCAGCCCCAGCATTTT
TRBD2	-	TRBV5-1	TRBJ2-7	CASSLGASGSNYEQYF	TGCGCCAGCAGCTTGGGGGCTAGCGGGAGCAACTACGAGCAGTACTTC